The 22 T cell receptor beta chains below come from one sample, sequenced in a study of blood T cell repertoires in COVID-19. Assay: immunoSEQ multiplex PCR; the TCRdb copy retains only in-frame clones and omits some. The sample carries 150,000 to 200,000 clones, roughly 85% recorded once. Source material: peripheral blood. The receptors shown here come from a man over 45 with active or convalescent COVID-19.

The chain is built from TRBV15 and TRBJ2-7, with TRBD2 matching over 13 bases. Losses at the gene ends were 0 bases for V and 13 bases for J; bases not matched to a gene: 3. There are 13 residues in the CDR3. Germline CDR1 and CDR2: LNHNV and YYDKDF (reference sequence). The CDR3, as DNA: TGTGCCACCAGCAGAGAAACTAGCGGGAGGGTATACTTC. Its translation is CATSRETSGRVYF.

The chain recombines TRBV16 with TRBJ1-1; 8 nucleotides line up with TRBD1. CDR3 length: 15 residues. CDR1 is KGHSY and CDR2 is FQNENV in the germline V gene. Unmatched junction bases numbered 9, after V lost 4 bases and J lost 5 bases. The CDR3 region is CASSPRQGRWTEAFF. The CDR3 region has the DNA TGTGCCAGCAGCCCCAGACAGGGGAGATGGACTGAAGCTTTCTTT.

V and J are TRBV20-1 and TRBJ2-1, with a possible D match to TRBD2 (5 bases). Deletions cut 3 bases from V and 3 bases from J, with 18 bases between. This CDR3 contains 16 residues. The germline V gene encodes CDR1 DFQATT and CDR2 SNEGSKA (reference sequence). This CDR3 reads CSASFGVGEGYNEQFF. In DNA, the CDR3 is TGCAGTGCTAGTTTTGGTGTGGGAGAAGGCTACAATGAGCAGTTCTTC.

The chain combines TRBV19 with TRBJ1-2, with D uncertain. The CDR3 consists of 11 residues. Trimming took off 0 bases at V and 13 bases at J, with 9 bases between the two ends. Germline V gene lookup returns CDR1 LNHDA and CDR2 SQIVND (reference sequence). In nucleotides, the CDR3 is TGTGCCAGTAGTATAGATGCAGCGGTCACCTTC. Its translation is CASSIDAAVTF.

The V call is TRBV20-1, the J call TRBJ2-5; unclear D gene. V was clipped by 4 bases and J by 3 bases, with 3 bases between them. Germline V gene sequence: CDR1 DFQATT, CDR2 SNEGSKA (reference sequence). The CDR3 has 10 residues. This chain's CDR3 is CSATEETQYF. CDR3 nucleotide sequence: TGCAGTGCTACGGAAGAGACCCAGTACTTC.

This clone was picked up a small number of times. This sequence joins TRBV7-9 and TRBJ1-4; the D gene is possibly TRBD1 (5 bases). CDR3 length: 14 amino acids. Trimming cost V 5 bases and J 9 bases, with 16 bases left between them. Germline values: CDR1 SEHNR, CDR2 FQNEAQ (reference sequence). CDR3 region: CASSPPPDSQKLFF. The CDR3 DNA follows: TGTGCCAGCAGCCCCCCTCCCGACAGTCAAAAACTGTTTTTT. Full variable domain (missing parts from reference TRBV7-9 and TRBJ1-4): DTGVSQNPRHKITKRGQNVTFRCDPISEHNRLYWYRQTLGQGPEFLTYFQNEAQLEKSRLLSDRFSAERPKGSFSTLEIQRTEQGDSAMYLCASSPPPDSQKLFFGSGTQLSVL.

The CDR3 here is CASSVVTAGIDEQYF. The CDR3, as DNA: TGTGCCAGCAGCGTAGTAACCGCGGGAATCGACGAGCAGTACTTC. The V and J genes are TRBV9 and TRBJ2-7; tentatively, D is TRBD2 (6 bases). Germline CDR1 reads SGDLS; CDR2 reads YYNGEE. The CDR3 covers 15 residues. V lost 0 bases and J 5 bases, leaving 15 bases between the germline ends.

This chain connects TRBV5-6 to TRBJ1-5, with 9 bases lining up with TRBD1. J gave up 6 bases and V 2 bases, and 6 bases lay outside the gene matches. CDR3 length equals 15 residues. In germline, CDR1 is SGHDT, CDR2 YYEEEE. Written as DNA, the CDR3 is TGTGCCAGCAGCTTAGGACAGGGGTCCAGTCAGCCCCAGCATTTT. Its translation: CASSLGQGSSQPQHF.

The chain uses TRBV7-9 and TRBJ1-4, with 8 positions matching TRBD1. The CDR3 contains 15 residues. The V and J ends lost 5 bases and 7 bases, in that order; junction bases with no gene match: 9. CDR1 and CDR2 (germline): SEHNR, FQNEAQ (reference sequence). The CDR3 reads CASSHQQGEGEKLFF. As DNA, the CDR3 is TGTGCCAGCAGCCACCAACAGGGGGAAGGTGAAAAACTGTTTTTT.

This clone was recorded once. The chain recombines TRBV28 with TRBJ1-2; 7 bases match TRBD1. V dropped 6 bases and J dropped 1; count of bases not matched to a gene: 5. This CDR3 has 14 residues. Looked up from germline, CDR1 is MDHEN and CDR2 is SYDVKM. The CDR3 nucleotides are TGTGCCAGCAGGGGGGACAGCCTTAACTATGGCTACACCTTC. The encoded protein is CASRGDSLNYGYTF.

Here the CDR3 reads CASSQGSQAFF. CDR3 DNA: TGTGCCAGCAGCCAAGGGAGCCAGGCTTTCTTT. The chain carries TRBV6-2 or TRBV6-3 and TRBJ1-1; D is undetermined. Trimming cost V 6 bases and J 11 bases, with 13 bases left between them. The CDR3 contains 11 residues. The V gene's germline CDR1 is MNHEY and CDR2 SVGEGT.

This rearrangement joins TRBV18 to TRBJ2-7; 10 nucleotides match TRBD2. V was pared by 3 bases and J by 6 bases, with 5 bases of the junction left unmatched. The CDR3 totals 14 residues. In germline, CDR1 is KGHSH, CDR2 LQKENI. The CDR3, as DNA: TGTGCCAGCTCACCGGTACTAGCGGGGACCGAGCAGTACTTC. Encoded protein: CASSPVLAGTEQYF.

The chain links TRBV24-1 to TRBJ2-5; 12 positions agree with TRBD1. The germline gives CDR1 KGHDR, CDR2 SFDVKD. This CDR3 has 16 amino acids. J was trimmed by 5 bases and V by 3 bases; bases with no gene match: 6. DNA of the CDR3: TGTGCCACCAGTGATCCCGGGACAGGGGGCCGGGAGACCCAGTACTTC. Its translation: CATSDPGTGGRETQYF.

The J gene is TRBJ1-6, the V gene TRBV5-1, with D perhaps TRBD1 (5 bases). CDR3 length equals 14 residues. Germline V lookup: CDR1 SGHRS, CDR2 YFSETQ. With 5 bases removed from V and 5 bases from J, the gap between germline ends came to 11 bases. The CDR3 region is CASSRQDNNSPLHF. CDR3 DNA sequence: TGCGCCAGCAGTCGGCAGGACAATAATTCACCCCTCCACTTT. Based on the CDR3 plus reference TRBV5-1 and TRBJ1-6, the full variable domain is KAGVTQTPRYLIKTRGQQVTLSCSPISGHRSVSWYQQTPGQGLQFLFEYFSETQRNKGNFPGRFSGRQFSNSRSEMNVSTLELGDSALYLCASSRQDNNSPLHFGNGTRLTVT.

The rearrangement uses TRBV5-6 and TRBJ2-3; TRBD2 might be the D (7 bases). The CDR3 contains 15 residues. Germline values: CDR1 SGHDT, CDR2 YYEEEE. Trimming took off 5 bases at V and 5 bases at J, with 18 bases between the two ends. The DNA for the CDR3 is TGTGCCAGCAGTTACGGACAGCGGGGACTAGATACGCAGTATTTT. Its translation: CASSYGQRGLDTQYF.

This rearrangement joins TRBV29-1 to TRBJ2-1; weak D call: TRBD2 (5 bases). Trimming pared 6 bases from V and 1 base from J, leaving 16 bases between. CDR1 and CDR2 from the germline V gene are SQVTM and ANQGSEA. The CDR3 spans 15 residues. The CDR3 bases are TGCAGCGTCCACGGGATACTAGGTTCCTACAATGAGCAGTTCTTC. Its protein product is CSVHGILGSYNEQFF.

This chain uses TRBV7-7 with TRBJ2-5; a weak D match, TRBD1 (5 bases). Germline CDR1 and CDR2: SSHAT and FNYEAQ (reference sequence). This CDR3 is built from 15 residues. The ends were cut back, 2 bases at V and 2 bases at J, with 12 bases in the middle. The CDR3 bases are TGTGCCAGCAGCTTATTGCCAGGGCCTCAAGAGACCCAGTACTTC. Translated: CASSLLPGPQETQYF.

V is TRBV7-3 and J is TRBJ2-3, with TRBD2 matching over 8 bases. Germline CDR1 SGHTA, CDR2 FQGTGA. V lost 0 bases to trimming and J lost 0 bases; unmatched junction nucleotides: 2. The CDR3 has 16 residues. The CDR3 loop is CASSLTASGSTDTQYF. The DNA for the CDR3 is TGTGCCAGCAGCTTAACAGCTAGCGGGAGCACAGATACGCAGTATTTT.

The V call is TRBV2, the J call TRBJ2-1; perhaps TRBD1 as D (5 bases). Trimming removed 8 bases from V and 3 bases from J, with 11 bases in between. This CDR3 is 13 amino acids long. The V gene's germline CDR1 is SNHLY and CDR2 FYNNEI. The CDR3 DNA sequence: TGTGCCAGCCTGGGGCAGAACTACAATGAGCAGTTCTTC. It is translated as CASLGQNYNEQFF.

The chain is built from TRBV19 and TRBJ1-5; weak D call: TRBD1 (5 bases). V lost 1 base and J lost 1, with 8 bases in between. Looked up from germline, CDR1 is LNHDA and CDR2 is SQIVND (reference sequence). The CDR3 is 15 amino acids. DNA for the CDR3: TGTGCCAGTAGTATAGGACAGACGAGCAATCAGCCCCAGCATTTT. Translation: CASSIGQTSNQPQHF.

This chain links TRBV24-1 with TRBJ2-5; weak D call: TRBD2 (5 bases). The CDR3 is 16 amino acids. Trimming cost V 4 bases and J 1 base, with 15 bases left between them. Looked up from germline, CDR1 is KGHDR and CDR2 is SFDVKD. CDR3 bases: TGTGCCACCAGTGACCGGTCGTCCACTAGCCAAGAGACCCAGTACTTC. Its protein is CATSDRSSTSQETQYF.

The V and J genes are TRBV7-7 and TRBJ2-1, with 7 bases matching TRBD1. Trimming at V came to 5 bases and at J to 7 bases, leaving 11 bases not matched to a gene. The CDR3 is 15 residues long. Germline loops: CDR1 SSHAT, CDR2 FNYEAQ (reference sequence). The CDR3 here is CASSSQLQGLNEQFF. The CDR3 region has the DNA TGTGCCAGCAGCAGCCAGCTACAGGGGCTTAATGAGCAGTTCTTC.